The 23 T cell receptor beta chains given below trace back to one sample, sequenced in a study of naive and memory T cell subsets. Both TRBC1 and TRBC2 were covered by a beta constant-region primer of two equimolar oligonucleotides. MiXCR, applied by TCRdb to the UMI-ligation and nested PCR reads, yields one record per CDR3 protein. The data contain 120,000 to 150,000 distinct CDR3 sequences, over 15% of them singletons. The sequenced sample consisted of naive CD4+ T cells from blood. The receptors were sampled from a human donor in good health.

CDR3 loop: CASRPGSTNEKLFF. Here the CDR3 DNA reads TGTGCCAGCAGACCGGGATCAACTAATGAAAAACTGTTTTTT. The rearrangement uses TRBV7-9 and TRBJ1-4; D uncertain. Trimming pared 6 bases from V and 0 bases from J, leaving 8 bases between. CDR3 length equals 14 residues. Germline V gene sequence: CDR1 SEHNR, CDR2 FQNEAQ (reference sequence).

The chain is built from TRBV5-6 and TRBJ2-3; TRBD2 matches 11 bases. Germline V CDR1 and CDR2: SGHDT, YYEEEE. V lost 0 bases to trimming and J lost 4 bases; unmatched junction nucleotides: 1. The CDR3 totals 15 residues. CDR3: CASSLDSGRADTQYF. CDR3 sequence (DNA): TGTGCCAGCAGCTTGGATAGCGGGAGGGCAGATACGCAGTATTTT.

The chain recombines TRBV19 with TRBJ1-1, with a tentative D call TRBD1 (5 bases). CDR1 LNHDA and CDR2 SQIVND come from the germline V gene (reference sequence). V lost 6 bases to trimming and J lost 7 bases, with 18 bases between them. The CDR3 is made up of 14 amino acids. The CDR3 bases are TGTGCCAGTAGCACTGGGGCAATGATAGGTGAAGCTTTCTTT. Its protein product is CASSTGAMIGEAFF.

A few counts support this clonotype. The chain is built from TRBV7-2 and TRBJ1-2, with D unresolved. Germline V gene sequence: CDR1 SGHTA, CDR2 FQGNSA. Trimming cost V 3 bases and J 8 bases, with 13 bases left between them. The CDR3 contains 13 residues. The CDR3 region is CASSLDAGYGYTF. The CDR3 nucleotides are TGTGCCAGCAGCTTGGACGCAGGTTACGGCTACACCTTC. Full variable domain (outside the CDR3, taken from reference TRBV7-2 and TRBJ1-2): GAGVSQSPSNKVTEKGKDVELRCDPISGHTALYWYRQSLGQGLEFLIYFQGNSAPDKSGLPSDRFSAERTGGSVSTLTIQRTQQEDSAVYLCASSLDAGYGYTFGSGTRLTVV.

This clonotype appeared a few times. The rearrangement joins TRBV11-3 to TRBJ2-5; D uncertain. Trimming left V 4 bases short and J 5 bases short, with 11 bases between. The CDR3 has 13 amino acids. Germline CDR1 SGHNT, CDR2 YENEEA. CDR3 loop: CASSWDIKETQYF. CDR3 coding DNA: TGTGCCAGCAGCTGGGATATTAAGGAGACCCAGTACTTC.

This chain connects TRBV12-3 or TRBV12-4 to TRBJ2-3; 8 bases line up with TRBD1. CDR3 size: 16 residues. The ends lost 5 bases at V and 4 bases at J; junction bases unmatched: 11. DNA for the CDR3: TGTGCCAGCAGTACGCTGACAGGGGCCTTACCAGATACGCAGTATTTT. Its translation: CASSTLTGALPDTQYF.

This chain uses TRBV11-2 with TRBJ1-2, with 9 bases that match TRBD1. The germline CDR1 and CDR2 sequences are SGHAT and FQNNGV. V was pared by 0 bases and J by 7 bases, with 6 bases of the junction left unmatched. The CDR3 loop spans 15 amino acids. This CDR3 reads CASSLEMGQGAGYTF. CDR3 nucleotides: TGTGCCAGCAGCTTAGAGATGGGACAGGGTGCTGGCTACACCTTC.

The V call is TRBV28, the J call TRBJ2-3; 10 bases are shared with TRBD2. The CDR3 is 15 residues long. Germline V CDR1 and CDR2: MDHEN, SYDVKM. With V trimmed by 5 bases and J by 6 bases, 8 bases remained unmatched. CDR3 amino acids: CASSPPAGGGDTQYF. The DNA of the CDR3 is TGTGCCAGCAGTCCTCCAGCGGGAGGGGGGGATACGCAGTATTTT. The whole variable domain, filled in from reference TRBV28 and TRBJ2-3, reads DVKVTQSSRYLVKRTGEKVFLECVQDMDHENMFWYRQDPGLGLRLIYFSYDVKMKEKGDIPEGYSVSREKKERFSLILESASTNQTSMYLCASSPPAGGGDTQYFGPGTRLTVL.

This clonotype turned up a few times. The V gene is TRBV5-5, the J gene TRBJ2-7; D tentatively reads TRBD1 or TRBD2 (5 bases each). The ends were cut back, 4 bases at V and 2 bases at J, with 13 bases in the middle. The CDR3 is 14 residues long. Per germline, CDR1 SGHKS and CDR2 YYEKEE (reference sequence). CDR3 bases: TGTGCCAGCAGCCTGGATCTGGGGGCCTACGAGCAGTACTTC. It codes for CASSLDLGAYEQYF.

This clonotype was counted a few times. The chain has TRBV4-2 and TRBJ1-4; D call uncertain. The CDR3 runs to 16 residues. The V end was cut by 0 bases, the J end by 5 bases, with 13 bases between. The germline gives CDR1 LGHNA, CDR2 YNFKEQ. CDR3 protein: CASSQETAEWNEKLFF. The CDR3 nucleotides are TGTGCCAGCAGCCAAGAAACGGCAGAGTGGAATGAAAAACTGTTTTTT.

This clonotype was detected a few times. The CDR3 sequence is CASSPSGVGYQPQHF. The DNA for the CDR3 is TGTGCCAGCAGCCCATCAGGGGTTGGGTATCAGCCCCAGCATTTT. The V and J genes are TRBV12-3 or TRBV12-4 and TRBJ1-5, with D perhaps TRBD1 (6 bases). The ends were cut back, 6 bases at V and 5 bases at J, with 17 bases in the middle. CDR3 size: 15 residues.

This clonotype was observed a handful of times. This chain uses TRBV9 with TRBJ2-3, with D unresolved. Between the trimmed V and J ends, which lost 3 bases and 4 bases, there was a span of 12 bases. CDR1 is SGDLS and CDR2 is YYNGEE in the germline V gene. This CDR3 contains 14 residues. The CDR3 DNA is TGTGCCAGCAGCGCCCGAGGTAGGCCAGATACGCAGTATTTT. This sequence encodes CASSARGRPDTQYF.

This clonotype has a count of ten or more. This chain links TRBV29-1 with TRBJ2-7; either TRBD1 or TRBD2 may supply D (5 bases each). Between the trimmed V and J ends, which lost 6 bases and 2 bases, there was a span of 11 bases. The germline gives CDR1 SQVTM, CDR2 ANQGSEA. This CDR3 is 12 amino acids long. CDR3 bases: TGCAGCGTCCGGGACGGACCCTACGAGCAGTACTTC. Amino acids: CSVRDGPYEQYF.

This clonotype came up a few times. The chain uses TRBV11-3 and TRBJ2-7, with 9 bases identical to TRBD2. With 4 bases clipped from V and 1 base from J, the junction kept 2 bases outside the gene matches. Germline loops: CDR1 SGHNT, CDR2 YENEEA. This CDR3 has 14 residues. The CDR3 loop reads CASSSSGDSYEQYF. DNA of the CDR3: TGTGCCAGCAGCTCTAGCGGGGATTCCTACGAGCAGTACTTC.

This clonotype was observed a few times. The chain joins TRBV5-1 to TRBJ1-1, with D perhaps matching TRBD1 (5 bases). CDR3 length equals 13 residues. The germline V gene has CDR1 SGHRS and CDR2 YFSETQ. The V gene lost 2 bases and the J gene lost 1 base, with 6 bases spanning the gap. The CDR3: CASSFRENTEAFF. For the CDR3, the DNA is TGCGCCAGCAGCTTCAGGGAGAACACTGAAGCTTTCTTT.

This clonotype was seen more than once but under ten times. The rearrangement uses TRBV6-1 and TRBJ2-1; D gene unclear. Trimming took off 3 bases at V and 5 bases at J, with 17 bases between the two ends. Germline-derived CDR1 and CDR2 are MNHNS and SASEGT. The CDR3 loop spans 16 amino acids. CDR3 sequence: CASSDPFRSRNNEQFF. In nucleotides, the CDR3 is TGTGCCAGCAGTGATCCGTTTCGAAGCAGAAACAATGAGCAGTTCTTC.

This clonotype showed up many times. The chain carries TRBV29-1 and TRBJ2-7; D is ambiguous. The CDR3 covers 12 residues. The V gene lost 4 bases and the J gene lost 2 bases, with 9 bases spanning the gap. Germline CDR1 and CDR2: SQVTM and ANQGSEA. DNA of the CDR3: TGCAGCGTTGTGCGCGGCCCCTACGAGCAGTACTTC. Translation gives CSVVRGPYEQYF.

This clonotype has at least ten counts. V usage is TRBV20-1 and J usage is TRBJ2-2; a weak D match, TRBD2 (6 bases). V gave up 7 bases and J gave up 2 bases, with 11 bases separating them. This CDR3 has 13 amino acids. Germline V gene lookup returns CDR1 DFQATT and CDR2 SNEGSKA (reference sequence). The CDR3 DNA follows: TGCAGTGTCCGGGACTTAAACACCGGGGAGCTGTTTTTT. Its protein product is CSVRDLNTGELFF.

The chain links TRBV18 to TRBJ2-7; TRBD1 agrees at 7 bases. This CDR3 is 15 amino acids long. From germline, CDR1 is KGHSH and CDR2 LQKENI. V lost 5 bases, J lost 3 bases, and 10 bases stayed unmatched. The CDR3 region has the DNA TGTGCCAGCTCATTGAACAGGGGCCTGGTCTACGAGCAGTACTTC. This codes for CASSLNRGLVYEQYF.

This clonotype was recorded many times. The V call is TRBV27, the J call TRBJ2-3; the D is unclear. Germline V CDR1 and CDR2: MNHEY, SMNVEV (reference sequence). The CDR3 is 12 residues long. Trimming took off 3 bases at V and 2 bases at J, with 3 bases between the two ends. The CDR3 protein is CASSFTTDTQYF. The CDR3 DNA reads as TGTGCCAGCAGTTTCACCACAGATACGCAGTATTTT.

There are a few counts of this clonotype. V and J are TRBV20-1 and TRBJ2-3; D gene uncertain. The CDR3 is made up of 16 amino acids. With 0 bases removed from V and 0 bases from J, the gap between germline ends came to 13 bases. Germline lookup yields CDR1 DFQATT and CDR2 SNEGSKA (reference sequence). The CDR3 is CSARDSRVSSTDTQYF. CDR3 sequence (DNA): TGCAGTGCTAGAGACAGTCGGGTTTCGAGCACAGATACGCAGTATTTT.

This clonotype was seen a handful of times. This sequence joins TRBV20-1 and TRBJ2-1, with TRBD2 matching 11 bases. The germline gives CDR1 DFQATT, CDR2 SNEGSKA (reference sequence). J gave up 6 bases and V 3 bases, and 7 bases lay outside the gene matches. CDR3 length equals 15 residues. The CDR3 is CSARKLAGVPNEQFF. In DNA, the CDR3 is TGCAGTGCTAGGAAACTAGCGGGAGTGCCCAATGAGCAGTTCTTC.

This rearrangement joins TRBV4-1 to TRBJ1-5, with D unclear. Trimming took off 0 bases at V and 4 bases at J, with 10 bases between the two ends. Germline CDR1 is MGHRA and CDR2 is YSYEKL. CDR3 length equals 15 residues. The CDR3 here is CASSQENPPNQPQHF. CDR3 DNA: TGCGCCAGCAGCCAAGAAAACCCTCCTAATCAGCCCCAGCATTTT.